This T cell receptor beta chain was sequenced for a study of blood T cell repertoires in COVID-19. Study details: Researchers got acute and convalescent COVID-19 samples from the United States, Italy and Spain.

Those enrolled, adults aged 18 to 89 years, came from around 24 US areas. All recovered Cohort 3 donors got two negative PCRs, got clearance, or saw symptom resolution. As handled by the study authors: The authors estimated nucleated cell counts from reference gene primer amplification. The repertoire was sequenced with immunoSEQ multiplex PCR; TCRdb's copy has only in-frame clones and lacks some. That table is the source of V, J and clone size, and D and trimming were worked out from the DNA. The sample holds approximately 490,000 clones, about 88% seen once. CDR1 and CDR2 (germline): SNHLY, FYNNEI. V shed 6 bases and J shed 3 bases, with 15 bases lying between them. The CDR3 extends over 15 amino acids.

The sequence came from a woman between 55 and 75 years old who had recovered from COVID-19. This rearrangement joins TRBV2 to TRBJ2-1; D unresolved. The sample taken for sequencing was PBMCs or T cells enriched from blood (not recorded which). CDR3 amino acids: CASRTANGFYNEQFF. The CDR3, as DNA: TGTGCCAGCAGAACAGCAAATGGGTTCTACAATGAGCAGTTCTTC.